This T cell receptor (beta chain) was found in a study of cytomegalovirus exposure and HLA in healthy donors. The study's findings and limits: Reportedly, fewer N-insertions than the approximately 700-donor mean appeared in an Asian-associated ancestry cluster in a later analysis. In a later analysis, HLA-associated beta chains showed higher expansion and lower generation probabilities than comparable chains. Earlier analysis looked at TCR beta V segments, and most were productive about 87% or about 30% of the time. What a later analysis showed was that several of the most significant clusters appeared linked to common viral pathogens.

60 Vbeta and 13 Jbeta primers were used in PCR. Only in-frame clones appear in the TCRdb table, and some are missing; sequencing was by immunoSEQ multiplex PCR. Among around 150,000 clones listed, 77% were seen once. Remarks on this clone: Its antigen is not identified.

Germline CDR1 SGHTA, CDR2 FQGNSA. This CDR3 comprises 15 residues. V lost 3 bases and J lost 2, with 14 bases in between. Sequencing was performed on PBMCs. The sequence was obtained from a woman aged 40 to 49 in good health and CMV-seropositive. The chain combines TRBV7-2 with TRBJ2-7, with TRBD1 as a possible D gene (6 bases). For the CDR3, the DNA is TGTGCCAGCAGCTTCTCACAGGGCCAGCCCTACGAGCAGTACTTC. Protein: CASSFSQGQPYEQYF.